Listed here are 2 T cell receptor beta chains from one sample, sequenced in a study of response to subunit inactivated influenza vaccine. TCRdb fed the RT-PCR reads into MiXCR, producing one record per CDR3 protein. Of 170,000 or so distinct CDR3 sequences in the sample, approximately 12% are singletons; the top ten hold about a third. The input for sequencing was CD8+ T cells sorted from PBMCs, taken around 2 years after vaccination. The receptors here all came from a man aged 50-75 years who received an inactivated influenza vaccine.

The CDR3, as DNA: TGCAGTGCTAGAAAGACAAGCGGGGGGGCCGATGAGCAGTTCTTC. Protein sequence: CSARKTSGGADEQFF. This chain connects TRBV20-1 to TRBJ2-1; 10 positions match TRBD2. The junction had 9 bases not matched to a gene; V was cut back by 2 bases and J by 8 bases. Germline CDR1 is DFQATT and CDR2 is SNEGSKA (reference sequence). The CDR3 runs 15 residues.

This rearrangement joins TRBV6-5 to TRBJ2-1; 7 bases fit TRBD2. CDR3 length equals 15 residues. J gave up 10 bases and V 2 bases, and 11 bases lay outside the gene matches. The germline V gene encodes CDR1 MNHEY and CDR2 SVGAGI. This chain's CDR3 is CASSYVLAGSGEQFF. CDR3 bases: TGTGCCAGCAGTTACGTGTTAGCGGGCTCAGGAGAGCAGTTCTTC.